The rows below give T cell receptor beta chains drawn from one sample of a study of cytomegalovirus exposure and HLA in healthy donors. The method was immunoSEQ multiplex PCR; TCRdb's version includes in-frame clones alone and lacks a portion of them. The sample shows roughly 51,000 clones, roughly four fifths of them seen only once. Sequencing was carried out using PBMCs. The receptors derive from a boy aged 5-17 years in good health and CMV-seropositive. Each CDR3 is given with its conserved first and last residue. The D gene is left open where the match is weak. The size of a clone is reported for some rows only, either as once, few or many, or as a class for expanded clones.

V gene	clone size	D gene	CDR3 length	J gene	CDR3 DNA	CDR3 protein
TRBV25-1	.	.	13	TRBJ2-7	TGTGCCAGCAGTACCACGGTTAGCTACGAGCAGTACTTC	CASSTTVSYEQYF
TRBV9	.	.	15	TRBJ1-4	TGTGCCAGCAGCGAGGGGGTGGGGAAGGAAGAAAAACTGTTTTTT	CASSEGVGKEEKLFF
TRBV4-1	.	.	13	TRBJ1-3	TGCGCCAGCAGCCAAAATAATGGAAACACCATATATTTT	CASSQNNGNTIYF
TRBV7-2	few	.	12	TRBJ1-5	TGTGCCAGCAGCTTTCAGGGTCAGCCCCAGCATTTT	CASSFQGQPQHF
TRBV13	.	TRBD2	13	TRBJ2-1	TGTGCCAGCAGCTTCCCAGGGAGGGATGAGCAGTTCTTC	CASSFPGRDEQFF
TRBV19	.	TRBD1	15	TRBJ2-1	TGTGCCAGTAGCGCACCGGGACAGGGAGGACCCGAGCAGTTCTTC	CASSAPGQGGPEQFF
TRBV5-1	.	.	13	TRBJ2-7	TGCGCCAGCAGCTTGGGCGGTACCTACGAGCAGTACTTC	CASSLGGTYEQYF
TRBV5-1	once	TRBD1	15	TRBJ1-6	TGCGCCAGCAGCTCTCTGACAGGGGGGATTTCACCCCTCCACTTT	CASSSLTGGISPLHF
TRBV2	.	TRBD1	13	TRBJ2-5	TGTGCCAGCAGCACAGGGGGCTCCGAGACCCAGTACTTC	CASSTGGSETQYF
TRBV15	.	TRBD1	17	TRBJ2-6	TGTGCCACCAGCGGGAGACAGGGGCACTCTGGGGCCAACGTCCTGACTTTC	CATSGRQGHSGANVLTF
TRBV6-1	once	TRBD1	13	TRBJ1-1	TGTGCCAGCAGGCTCGGGACAGGGAGTGAAGCTTTCTTT	CASRLGTGSEAFF
TRBV7-6	.	TRBD1	15	TRBJ1-1	TGTGCCAGCAGCTTAGACGCGACAGGGTGGCCTGAAGCTTTCTTT	CASSLDATGWPEAFF
TRBV6-6	few	TRBD1	15	TRBJ1-5	TGTGCCAGCAGATCCACCGGGACAGGGGTTCAGCCCCAGCATTTT	CASRSTGTGVQPQHF
TRBV15	.	.	14	TRBJ1-2	TGTGCCACCAGCAGTTCCCTCGCAGGGGATGGCTACACCTTC	CATSSSLAGDGYTF
TRBV5-6	few	.	16	TRBJ2-1	TGTGCCAGCAGCTTGGCCTTGGGGGTAGGAGGGTATGAGCAGTTCTTC	CASSLALGVGGYEQFF
TRBV11-2	few	TRBD1	15	TRBJ2-7	TGTGCCAGCGCTTCCCTCCGGGACAGGCGAATCGAGCAGTACTTC	CASASLRDRRIEQYF
TRBV4-1	.	.	16	TRBJ1-5	TGCGCCAGCAGCCAAGATCAGGGGCAGAGCAATCAGCCCCAGCATTTT	CASSQDQGQSNQPQHF
TRBV18	.	.	12	TRBJ2-1	TGTGCCAGCTCACCTAAACGGGATGAGCAGTTCTTC	CASSPKRDEQFF
TRBV2	.	.	10	TRBJ2-7	TGTGCCAGCAGTGGAGTAGAACAGTACTTC	CASSGVEQYF
TRBV11-2	once	.	14	TRBJ2-1	TGTGCCAGCAGCTTAAGAGGGTATTACAATGAGCAGTTCTTC	CASSLRGYYNEQFF
TRBV7-6	once	.	13	TRBJ2-4	TGTGCCAGCAGCTCCATCACCCGGAGGGTTCAGTACTTC	CASSSITRRVQYF
TRBV19	.	TRBD2	17	TRBJ2-5	TGTGCCAGTAGTATCAGGTTATCAGCGGGGGGTCAAGAGACCCAGTACTTC	CASSIRLSAGGQETQYF
TRBV7-2	.	TRBD2	18	TRBJ2-2	TGTGCCAGCAGCCCCCGGGGGGGGGCGGTCTCGGGGACCGGGGAGCTGTTTTTT	CASSPRGGAVSGTGELFF
TRBV7-2	once	.	14	TRBJ1-2	TGTGCCAGCAGCTTAGGGGGGACAATCTATGGCTACACCTTC	CASSLGGTIYGYTF
TRBV19	.	TRBD2	16	TRBJ2-3	TGTGCCAGTACCGAGGGACTAGCGGGGACTACAGATACGCAGTATTTT	CASTEGLAGTTDTQYF
TRBV7-3	.	TRBD1	18	TRBJ1-5	TGTGCCTCCCGAGGGACAGTCGGTTACTCTGTGATGAATCAGCCCCAGCATTTT	CASRGTVGYSVMNQPQHF
TRBV9	.	.	14	TRBJ1-2	TGTGCCAGCAGCGTAGGGGGGGGGACCTATGGCTACACCTTC	CASSVGGGTYGYTF